The 4 T cell receptor beta chains listed next were all sequenced from one sample in a study of CD8+CD57+ T cells in acquired aplastic anemia (dated by TCRdb to the late 2010s). For sequencing, an Illumina HiSeq 2000 was employed. Genomic DNA was used as template for profiling of TCR beta VDJ combinations and CDR3 sequences. Clones were called with MiXCR by TCRdb after fastp trimmed the public reads at Q25, and only in-frame beta chains were retained. Each CDR3 protein gets just one entry, which takes the most common genes and DNA from the rows behind it. In all, the sample holds approximately 190,000 distinct CDR3 sequences, and approximately 50% of those were seen once. Approximately 9.7% of the sample rests with the top ten. The patients picked for sequencing were ones in whom flow cytometry had shown an expansion of CD8+CD57+ cells. Material for sequencing was sorted CD4+, CD8+, or CD8+CD57+ T cells (not recorded which) from PBMCs. Receptor source: a human donor with aplastic anemia.

This clonotype was seen just once. J is TRBJ2-7 and V is TRBV15; the D call may be TRBD1 or TRBD2 (6 bases each). With 3 bases removed from V and 3 bases from J, the gap between germline ends came to 15 bases. CDR3 length: 15 residues. Germline loops: CDR1 LNHNV, CDR2 YYDKDF (reference sequence). The CDR3 DNA reads TGTGCCACCAGCAGTGGCGGGACAATCGGCTACGAGCAGTACTTC. This sequence encodes CATSSGGTIGYEQYF.

This clonotype was counted at least ten times. The chain couples TRBV7-3 to TRBJ1-1; D unclear. The CDR3 runs 15 residues. Germline V gene data show CDR1 as SGHTA and CDR2 as FQGTGA. Trimming pared 2 bases from V and 6 bases from J, leaving 16 bases between. This CDR3 is CASSLGEAARAEAFF. The DNA of the CDR3 is TGTGCCAGCAGCTTAGGAGAGGCGGCGAGGGCTGAAGCTTTCTTT.

This clonotype was seen at least ten times. The chain couples TRBV19 to TRBJ1-2; D unclear. Trimming shortened V by 3 bases and J by 8 bases, and 25 bases separated the two germline ends. The germline V gene encodes CDR1 LNHDA and CDR2 SQIVND (reference sequence). The CDR3 length is 17 residues. The CDR3 spells CASSIYRLTAGWSGYTF. The CDR3 region has the DNA TGTGCCAGTAGTATTTATCGTTTGACGGCAGGATGGTCGGGCTACACCTTC.

In this sample, this clonotype turned up a few times. The chain recombines TRBV12-3 or TRBV12-4 with TRBJ2-2; TRBD2 matches at 10 bases. The CDR3 contains 16 residues. The J segment lost 2 bases and the V segment lost 5 bases, leaving 5 bases of the junction unmatched. The chain's CDR3 is CASSPGLAANTGELFF. CDR3 nucleotides: TGTGCCAGCAGTCCCGGACTAGCGGCAAACACCGGGGAGCTGTTTTTT.